Sequencing of this T cell receptor (beta chain) was carried out in a study of blood T cell repertoires in COVID-19. Overall study: Resolution of symptoms, clearance, or two negative PCRs was present in recovered Cohort 3 donors.

Repertoires were generated with immunoSEQ multiplex PCR, while TCRdb's copy carries only in-frame clones and drops some. Of fewer than 200,000 clones listed, approximately 79% are singletons. The specimen sequenced was PBMCs or T cells enriched from blood (not recorded which). The source of this sequence is a woman aged 70-85 years in a cohort exposed to, infected with or recovered from COVID-19 (not recorded which).

CDR3: CALPAPNPSEPQHF. CDR3 DNA sequence: TGTGCCCTCCCCGCACCCAACCCTTCAGAGCCCCAGCATTTT. This chain links TRBV27 with TRBJ1-5; no reliable D call. The CDR3 totals 14 residues. CDR1 MNHEY and CDR2 SMNVEV come from the germline V gene (reference sequence). Trimming left V 11 bases short and J 8 bases short, with 22 bases between.